This is a list of T cell receptor beta chains from one sample in a study of blood T cell repertoires in COVID-19. Only in-frame clones appear in the TCRdb table, and some are missing; sequencing was by immunoSEQ multiplex PCR. The sample has tens of thousands of clones; around 86% are singletons. Input material: peripheral blood. These receptor sequences come from a human donor in a cohort sampled during active COVID-19. The conserved cysteine and the conserved F or W are not part of the CDR3 here.

V gene	J gene	CDR3 protein
TRBV2	TRBJ1-5	ASRKGTANQPQH
TRBV5-1	TRBJ1-6	ASSLAGYGSPLH
TRBV5-1	TRBJ2-1	ASSSLTGANNEQF
TRBV5-6	TRBJ2-7	ASSAGTGALLTYEQY
TRBV4-3	TRBJ2-7	ASSQDTGGVYEQY
TRBV5-1	TRBJ2-1	ASSIQGPLGNEQF
TRBV4-3	TRBJ2-7	ASSQDTGTDYEQY
TRBV6-5	TRBJ1-3	ASSLPGFSGNTIY
TRBV6-6	TRBJ1-3	ASRTSRTGFGNTIY
TRBV4-1	TRBJ1-2	ASSWGQGSSYGYT
TRBV5-6	TRBJ1-1	ASSLMGAGGQGDTEAF
TRBV19	TRBJ2-7	ASTGGGFPYEQY
TRBV14	TRBJ2-6	ASSQDTGGGLLSGANVLT
TRBV13	TRBJ2-7	ASSQRPNRGLFPYEQY
TRBV11-3	TRBJ2-7	ASSLDGGTYEQY
TRBV11-2	TRBJ2-7	ASSSRLTGSTPYEQY
TRBV4-1	TRBJ2-7	ASSQDEQNYEQY
TRBV12-3/TRBV12-4	TRBJ1-1	ASSKTRNTEAF
TRBV10-3	TRBJ1-2	AISGSGDSYGYT
TRBV4-3	TRBJ1-2	ASSQDRGTYYGYT
TRBV4-3	TRBJ2-7	ASSQRHSRDRGPYEQY
TRBV11-2	TRBJ2-3	ASSPFLLGGGRSDTQY
TRBV10-3	TRBJ2-7	AISVRGTGYEQY
TRBV9	TRBJ2-7	ASSDTGTGTYEQY
TRBV7-6	TRBJ2-1	ASSPRARGAGGISYNEQF
TRBV19	TRBJ1-1	ASSIGTGGTEAF
TRBV9	TRBJ1-4	ASSPHREKSEKLF
TRBV19	TRBJ1-4	ASSSLTAPTNEKLF
TRBV4-2	TRBJ1-1	ASSQDRGLITEAF
TRBV4-1	TRBJ1-2	ASSQEGSGRGYT
TRBV4-3	TRBJ2-7	ASSRDSLGSYEQY
TRBV5-4	TRBJ1-1	ASWGQLSEAF
TRBV3-1/TRBV3-2	TRBJ1-4	ASSQYRGGCEKLF
TRBV7-9	TRBJ1-1	ASTLGGGQAEAF
TRBV10-3	TRBJ2-2	AISERQPAVTGELF
TRBV5-4	TRBJ2-5	ASSLGVGGARETQY
TRBV18	TRBJ2-7	ASSLTTGTDIYEQY
TRBV6-5	TRBJ1-6	ASSYYRGQSPLH
TRBV4-1	TRBJ2-7	ASSQVGRGRSEQY
TRBV6-5	TRBJ2-7	ASSPLTAAYEQY
TRBV6-4	TRBJ1-3	AITVGKAFGNTIY
TRBV7-2	TRBJ2-7	ASTRTGGTSYEQY
TRBV6-6	TRBJ1-4	ASTNTGSANEKLF
TRBV6-2/TRBV6-3	TRBJ1-1	ASSSRGRGATEAF
TRBV9	TRBJ1-2	ASSVGAGTGHGYT
TRBV10-3	TRBJ1-2	AISEGGDGYT
TRBV21-1	TRBJ2-7	ASSTREGQGLRYEQY
TRBV19	TRBJ1-2	ASSSLDTYGYT
TRBV6-1	TRBJ1-2	ASSDVTQGWMGGYT